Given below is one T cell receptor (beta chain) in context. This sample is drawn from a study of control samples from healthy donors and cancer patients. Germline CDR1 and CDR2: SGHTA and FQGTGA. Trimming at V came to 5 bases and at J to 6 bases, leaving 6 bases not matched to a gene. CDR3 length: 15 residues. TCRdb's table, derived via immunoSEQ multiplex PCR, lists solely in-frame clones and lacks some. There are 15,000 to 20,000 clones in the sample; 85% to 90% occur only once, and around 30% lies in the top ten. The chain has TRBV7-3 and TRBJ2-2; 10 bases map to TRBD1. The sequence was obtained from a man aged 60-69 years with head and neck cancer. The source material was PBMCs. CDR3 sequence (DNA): TGTGCCAGCAGCCAGACAGGGGGCTGGGCCGGGGAGCTGTTTTTT. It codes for CASSQTGGWAGELFF.